In this sample, the clone carrying this TCR beta chain turned up a few times. The repertoire was sequenced with immunoSEQ multiplex PCR; TCRdb's copy has only in-frame clones and lacks some. This sample has approximately 350,000 clones, with 80% to 90% found just once. The entry originates in a study of blood T cell repertoires in COVID-19. Study overall: Italy, Spain and the United States were the sources of the convalescent and acute COVID-19 samples. PBMCs, B-cell-depleted T cells, or T cells provided the cDNA or gDNA that made up the material.

Seattle patient enrollment occurred during active infection, with longitudinal follow-up thereafter. Germline lookup yields CDR1 SGHTA and CDR2 FQGNSA. This CDR3 comprises 15 residues. V trimming: 8 bases; J trimming: 3 bases; junction bases outside the gene matches: 10. What was sequenced was peripheral blood. The chain employs TRBV7-2 and TRBJ2-7, with TRBD2 matching over 10 bases. The sequence was collected from a woman aged 55-69 years with COVID-19, enrolled during active disease. CDR3: CASLISGGTSYEQYF. In DNA, the CDR3 is TGTGCCAGCCTAATTAGCGGGGGGACCAGCTACGAGCAGTACTTC.